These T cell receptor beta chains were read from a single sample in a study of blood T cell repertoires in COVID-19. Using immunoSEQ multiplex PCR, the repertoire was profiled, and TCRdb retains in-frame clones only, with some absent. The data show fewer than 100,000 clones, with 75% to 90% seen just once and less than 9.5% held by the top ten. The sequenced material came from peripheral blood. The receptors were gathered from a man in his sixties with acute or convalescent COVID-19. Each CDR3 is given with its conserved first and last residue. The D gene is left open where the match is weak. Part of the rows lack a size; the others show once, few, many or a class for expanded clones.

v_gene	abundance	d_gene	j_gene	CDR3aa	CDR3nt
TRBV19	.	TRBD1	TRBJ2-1	CASSIGTGWANEQFF	TGTGCCAGTAGTATAGGGACAGGGTGGGCCAATGAGCAGTTCTTC
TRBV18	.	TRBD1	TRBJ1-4	CASSPTGLPNEKLFF	TGTGCCAGCTCACCGACAGGGCTTCCTAATGAAAAACTGTTTTTT
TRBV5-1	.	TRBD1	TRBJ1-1	CASSSGQTLNTEAFF	TGCGCCAGCAGTTCGGGACAGACTTTGAACACTGAAGCTTTCTTT
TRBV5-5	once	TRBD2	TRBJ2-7	CASSLSAGVYEQYF	TGTGCCAGCAGCTTGTCAGCGGGAGTCTACGAGCAGTACTTC
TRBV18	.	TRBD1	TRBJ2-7	CASSPRTGSYEQYF	TGTGCCAGCTCACCGAGGACAGGGAGTTACGAGCAGTACTTC
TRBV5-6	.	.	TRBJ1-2	CASSPLGAIYYGYTF	TGTGCCAGCAGCCCCTTAGGGGCCATATACTATGGCTACACCTTC
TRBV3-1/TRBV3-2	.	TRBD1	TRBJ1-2	CASSQGTGGWSSYTF	TGTGCCAGCAGCCAAGGGACAGGGGGCTGGAGTAGCTACACCTTC
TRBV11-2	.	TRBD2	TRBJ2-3	CASSLEPAGGPTISTDTQYF	TGTGCCAGCAGCTTAGAGCCAGCGGGAGGGCCAACGATAAGCACAGATACGCAGTATTTT
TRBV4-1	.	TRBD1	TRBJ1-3	CASSHETGVRNTIYF	TGCGCCAGCAGCCACGAAACAGGGGTAAGAAACACCATATATTTT
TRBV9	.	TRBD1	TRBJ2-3	CASSVQNPTGGGTDTQYF	TGTGCCAGCAGCGTACAAAATCCCACAGGGGGCGGGACAGATACGCAGTATTTT
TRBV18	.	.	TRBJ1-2	CASSPPAANYGYTF	TGTGCCAGCTCACCACCCGCGGCTAACTATGGCTACACCTTC
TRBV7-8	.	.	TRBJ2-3	CASSLYAEPSTDTQYF	TGTGCCAGCAGCTTATACGCGGAGCCTAGCACAGATACGCAGTATTTT
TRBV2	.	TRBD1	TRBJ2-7	CASSRGQTLYEQYF	TGTGCCAGCAGCCGGGGACAGACCCTCTACGAGCAGTACTTC
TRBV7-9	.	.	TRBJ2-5	CASTKIVRREDQETQYF	TGTGCCAGCACAAAGATCGTCAGGAGGGAGGACCAAGAGACCCAGTACTTC
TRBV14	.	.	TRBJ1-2	CASSQVRGSGGYGYTF	TGTGCCAGCAGCCAAGTTCGGGGGTCAGGAGGTTATGGCTACACCTTC
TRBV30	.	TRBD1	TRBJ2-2	CAWLGQGSTGELFF	TGTGCCTGGTTGGGACAGGGGAGCACCGGGGAGCTGTTTTTT
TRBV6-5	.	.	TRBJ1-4	CASSYSRAGRKLFF	TGTGCCAGCAGTTATTCCAGGGCGGGAAGGAAACTGTTTTTT
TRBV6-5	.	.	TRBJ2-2	CASSYVGRGLTGELFF	TGTGCCAGCAGTTACGTGGGGCGAGGCCTCACCGGGGAGCTGTTTTTT
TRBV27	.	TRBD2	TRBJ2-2	CASTFGGANTGELFF	TGTGCCAGCACATTTGGGGGGGCGAACACCGGGGAGCTGTTTTTT
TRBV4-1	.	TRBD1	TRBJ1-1	CASSQDPGGNAEAFF	TGCGCCAGCAGCCAAGATCCAGGGGGCAACGCTGAAGCTTTCTTT
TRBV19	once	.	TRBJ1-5	CASSIVQVNQPQHF	TGTGCCAGTAGTATAGTGCAGGTCAATCAGCCCCAGCATTTT
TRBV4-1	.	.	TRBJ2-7	CASGGTGYEQYF	TGCGCCAGCGGAGGGACGGGCTACGAGCAGTACTTC
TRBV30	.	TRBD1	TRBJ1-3	CAWDRDGNTIYF	TGTGCCTGGGACAGGGACGGAAACACCATATATTTT
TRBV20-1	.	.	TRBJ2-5	CSASILAGETQYF	TGCAGTGCTAGTATCCTAGCCGGGGAGACCCAGTACTTC
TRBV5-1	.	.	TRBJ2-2	CASSTDRISTGELFF	TGCGCCAGCAGCACTGACAGAATTAGCACCGGGGAGCTGTTTTTT
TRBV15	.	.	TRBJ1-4	CATSRDRGANEKLFF	TGTGCCACCAGCAGAGACCGCGGGGCTAATGAAAAACTGTTTTTT
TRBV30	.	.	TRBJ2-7	CAWQASGRDYEQYF	TGTGCCTGGCAAGCCTCCGGGAGAGATTACGAGCAGTACTTC
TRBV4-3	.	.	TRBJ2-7	CASSQESGYEQYF	TGCGCCAGCAGCCAAGAGTCGGGGTACGAGCAGTACTTC
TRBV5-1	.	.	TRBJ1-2	CASSLSRGLAHGYTF	TGCGCCAGCAGCTTGTCACGGGGTCTAGCCCATGGCTACACCTTC